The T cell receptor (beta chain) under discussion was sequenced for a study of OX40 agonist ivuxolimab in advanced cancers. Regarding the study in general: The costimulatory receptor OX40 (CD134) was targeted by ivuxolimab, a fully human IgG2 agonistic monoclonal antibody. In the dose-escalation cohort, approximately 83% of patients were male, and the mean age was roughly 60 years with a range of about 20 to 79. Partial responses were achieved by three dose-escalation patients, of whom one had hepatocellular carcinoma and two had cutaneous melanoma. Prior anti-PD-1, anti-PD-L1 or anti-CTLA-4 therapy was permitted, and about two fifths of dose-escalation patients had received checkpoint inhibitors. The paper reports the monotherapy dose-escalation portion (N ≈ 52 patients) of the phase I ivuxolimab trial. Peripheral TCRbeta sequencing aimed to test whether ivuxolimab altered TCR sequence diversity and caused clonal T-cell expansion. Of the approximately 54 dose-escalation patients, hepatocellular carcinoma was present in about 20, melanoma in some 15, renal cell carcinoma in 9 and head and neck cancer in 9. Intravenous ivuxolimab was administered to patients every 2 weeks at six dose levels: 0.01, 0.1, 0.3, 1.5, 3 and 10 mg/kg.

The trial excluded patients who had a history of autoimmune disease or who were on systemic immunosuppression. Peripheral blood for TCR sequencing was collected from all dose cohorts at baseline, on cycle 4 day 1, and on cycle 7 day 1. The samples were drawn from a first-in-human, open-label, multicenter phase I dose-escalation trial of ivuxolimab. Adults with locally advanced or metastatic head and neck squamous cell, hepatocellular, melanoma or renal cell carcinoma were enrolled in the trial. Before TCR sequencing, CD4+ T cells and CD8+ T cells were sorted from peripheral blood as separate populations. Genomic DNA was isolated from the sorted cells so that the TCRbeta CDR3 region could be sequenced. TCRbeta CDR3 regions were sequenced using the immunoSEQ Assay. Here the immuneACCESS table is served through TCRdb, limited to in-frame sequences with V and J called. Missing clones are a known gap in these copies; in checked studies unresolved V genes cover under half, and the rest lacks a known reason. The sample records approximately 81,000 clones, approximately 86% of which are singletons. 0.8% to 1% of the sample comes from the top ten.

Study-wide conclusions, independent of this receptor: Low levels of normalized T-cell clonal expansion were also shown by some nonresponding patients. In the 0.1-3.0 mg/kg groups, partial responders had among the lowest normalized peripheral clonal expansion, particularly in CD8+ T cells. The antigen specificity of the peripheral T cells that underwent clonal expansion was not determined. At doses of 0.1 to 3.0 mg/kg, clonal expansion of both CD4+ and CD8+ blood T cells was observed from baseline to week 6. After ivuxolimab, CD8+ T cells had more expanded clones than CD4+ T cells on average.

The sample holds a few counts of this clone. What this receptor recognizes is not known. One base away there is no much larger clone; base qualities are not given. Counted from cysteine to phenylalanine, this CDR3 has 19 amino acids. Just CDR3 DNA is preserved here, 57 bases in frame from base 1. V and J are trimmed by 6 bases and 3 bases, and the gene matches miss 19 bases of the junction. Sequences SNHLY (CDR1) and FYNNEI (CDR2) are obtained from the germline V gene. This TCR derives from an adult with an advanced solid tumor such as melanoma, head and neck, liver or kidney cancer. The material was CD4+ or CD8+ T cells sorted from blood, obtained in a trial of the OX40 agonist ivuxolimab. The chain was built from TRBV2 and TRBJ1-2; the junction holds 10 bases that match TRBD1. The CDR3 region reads CASSRDRGSFLGGYYGYTF. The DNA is TGTGCCAGCAGCCGGGACAGGGGAAGTTTTTTGGGGGGGTACTATGGCTACACCTTC.